This TCR beta chain was sequenced in a study of shared clonotypes between healthy human individuals. Splitting of each subset's genomic DNA was done evenly across several immunoSEQ plates. In the sorted-subset replicate PCRs, about 190 ng DNA, 25,000 to 35,000 T cell genomes, was used. Sequenced by immunoSEQ multiplex PCR; TCRdb stores in-frame clones only, minus some. The table records 600,000 or so clones, 98% of them present only once. The CDR3 is made up of 13 amino acids. V shed 8 bases and J shed 2 bases, with 13 bases lying between them. Per the germline V gene, CDR1 is ENHRY and CDR2 is SYGVKD. Naive CD8 cells lacked CD45RO and underwent positive selection for CCR7, leaving out terminally differentiated effector memory CD45RA+ cells. All of the donors resided in Nashville, Tennessee, and each was a Caucasian adult.

The TCR sequence derives from a man aged 25-40 years in good health. The sequenced material came from naive CD8+ T cells sorted from blood. The J gene is TRBJ2-7, the V gene TRBV10-3, with TRBD1 as a possible D gene (5 bases). CDR3 sequence reads: CAILTEGTYEQYF. The CDR3, as DNA: TGTGCCATCCTGACAGAAGGTACCTACGAGCAGTACTTC.